Here is one TCR beta chain with its context. Antigen specificity is unknown. The CDR3 consists of 13 residues. The V end was cut by 2 bases, the J end by 4 bases, with 9 bases between. Germline-derived CDR1 and CDR2 are GTSNPN and SVGIG (reference sequence). Each donor contributed about 100,000 T cells on average, unsorted. The source of the sample is a study of T cells in tuberculosis. Background on the study: CD1B tetramers identified T cells specific for mycobacterial lipid GMM. IGRA-negative adolescents, IGRA-positive adolescents with latent tuberculosis and adults with active tuberculosis formed this South African cohort.

Sequencing used immunoSEQ multiplex PCR; TCRdb keeps in-frame clones, though not all of them. The sample lists some 41,000 clones, around 93% seen once, with about 12% in the top ten. Findings of the study overall: GMM-specific TCRs were nearer to active tuberculosis alpha repertoires, suggesting expansion.

The clonotype was recovered from a donor aged 10 to 29 with latent tuberculosis or without tuberculosis infection. Some clones in this sample may be carry-over from other donors' samples. The sequencing input was PBMCs. The chain combines TRBV30 with TRBJ2-1; D unclear. DNA of the CDR3: TGTGCCTGGAGTCGCACGGGTTACAATGAGCAGTTCTTC. Translated, it gives CAWSRTGYNEQFF.